This T cell receptor beta chain came from a study of blood T cell repertoires in COVID-19. Study information: Specimens from acute and convalescent COVID-19 originated in the United States, Italy and Spain. The analysed material was cDNA or gDNA that came from T cells, B-cell-depleted T cells, or PBMCs.

This CDR3 contains 13 residues. With 10 bases removed from V and 4 bases from J, the gap between germline ends came to 16 bases. Per germline, CDR1 LNHDA and CDR2 SQIVND (reference sequence). In the original processing: Researchers report that nucleated cell counts were estimated from reference gene primer amplification. Assay used: immunoSEQ multiplex PCR; TCRdb lists only in-frame clones, some missing. That table is the source of V, J and clone size, and D and trimming were worked out from the DNA. The table lists some 260,000 clones, around 90% of them singletons. The clonotype originates from a man aged 18 to 30 with active or convalescent COVID-19. The V gene is TRBV19, the J gene TRBJ1-2; tentative D call: TRBD1 (6 bases). Sequencing used peripheral blood. CDR3 coding DNA: TGTGCCACCAGACAGGTCAATCTCTATGGCTACACCTTC. This codes for CATRQVNLYGYTF.